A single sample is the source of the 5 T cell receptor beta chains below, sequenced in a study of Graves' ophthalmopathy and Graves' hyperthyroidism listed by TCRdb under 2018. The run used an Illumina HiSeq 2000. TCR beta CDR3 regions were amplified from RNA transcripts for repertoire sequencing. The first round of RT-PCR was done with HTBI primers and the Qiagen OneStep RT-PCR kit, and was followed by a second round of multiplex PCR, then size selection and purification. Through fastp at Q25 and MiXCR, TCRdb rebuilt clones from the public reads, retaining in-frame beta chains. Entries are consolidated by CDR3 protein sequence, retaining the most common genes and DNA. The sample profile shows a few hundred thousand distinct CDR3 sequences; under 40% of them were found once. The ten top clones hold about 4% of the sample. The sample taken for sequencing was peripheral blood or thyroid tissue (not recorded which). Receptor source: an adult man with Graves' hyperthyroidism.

The CDR3 DNA is TGTGCCAGCAGTAGAAGGGACAGGATGATCACTGAAGCTTTCTTT. Its protein is CASSRRDRMITEAFF. The chain uses TRBV2 and TRBJ1-1; 8 bases map to TRBD1. The V and J ends lost 5 bases and 4 bases, in that order; junction bases with no gene match: 9. The CDR3 spans 15 residues. The V gene's germline CDR1 is SNHLY and CDR2 FYNNEI.

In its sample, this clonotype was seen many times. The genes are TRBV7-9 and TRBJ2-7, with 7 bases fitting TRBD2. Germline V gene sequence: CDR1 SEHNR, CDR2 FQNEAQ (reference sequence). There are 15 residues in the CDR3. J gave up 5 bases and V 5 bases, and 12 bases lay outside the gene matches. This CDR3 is CASSISSGGFDEQYF. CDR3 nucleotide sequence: TGTGCCAGCAGCATATCATCGGGGGGTTTTGACGAGCAGTACTTC. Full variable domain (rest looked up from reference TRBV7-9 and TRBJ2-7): DTGVSQNPRHKITKRGQNVTFRCDPISEHNRLYWYRQTLGQGPEFLTYFQNEAQLEKSRLLSDRFSAERPKGSFSTLEIQRTEQGDSAMYLCASSISSGGFDEQYFGPGTRLTVT.

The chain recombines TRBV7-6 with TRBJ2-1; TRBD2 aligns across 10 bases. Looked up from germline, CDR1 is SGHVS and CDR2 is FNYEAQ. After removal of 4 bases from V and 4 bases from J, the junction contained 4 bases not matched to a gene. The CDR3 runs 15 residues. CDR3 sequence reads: CASSWTSGPYNEQFF. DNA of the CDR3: TGTGCCAGCAGCTGGACTAGCGGCCCTTACAATGAGCAGTTCTTC. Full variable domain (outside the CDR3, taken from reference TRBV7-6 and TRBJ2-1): GAGVSQSPRYKVTKRGQDVALRCDPISGHVSLYWYRQALGQGPEFLTYFNYEAQQDKSGLPNDRFSAERPEGSISTLTIQRTEQRDSAMYRCASSWTSGPYNEQFFGPGTRLTVL.

The DNA for the CDR3 is TGTGCCAGCAGCTTGGAGACAGGGTCGCGATCACCCCTCCACTTT. Protein product: CASSLETGSRSPLHF. The chain employs TRBV7-2 and TRBJ1-6; 7 nucleotides match TRBD1. Per the germline V gene, CDR1 is SGHTA and CDR2 is FQGNSA. With V trimmed by 3 bases and J by 10 bases, 9 bases remained unmatched. The CDR3 loop spans 15 amino acids. The entire variable domain, with the rest obtained from reference TRBV7-2 and TRBJ1-6, is as follows: GAGVSQSPSNKVTEKGKDVELRCDPISGHTALYWYRQSLGQGLEFLIYFQGNSAPDKSGLPSDRFSAERTGGSVSTLTIQRTQQEDSAVYLCASSLETGSRSPLHFGNGTRLTVT.

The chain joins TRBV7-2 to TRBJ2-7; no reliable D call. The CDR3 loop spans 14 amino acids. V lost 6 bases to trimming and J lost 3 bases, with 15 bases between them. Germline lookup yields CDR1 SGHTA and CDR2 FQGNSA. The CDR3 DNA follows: TGTGCCAGCAGTACTCCCTCCCTACGCTACGAGCAGTACTTC. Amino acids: CASSTPSLRYEQYF.